Listed below are T cell receptor beta chains from one sample, sequenced in a study of blood T cell repertoires in COVID-19. Here immunoSEQ multiplex PCR was the method, and the copy in TCRdb shows in-frame clones only, minus some. The profile covers 130,000 or so clones, with about 80% appearing a single time and 11% taken by the ten largest. Source material: peripheral blood. Source of these receptors: a human donor in a cohort sampled during active COVID-19. Both conserved end residues are part of each CDR3. A D gene is named only where the DNA matches it firmly. Size values are once, few and many counts, or a class for expanded clones, and some rows have none.

CDR3 DNA | CDR3 protein | D gene | clone size | J gene | V gene
TGTGCCACCGGTAGCGGTCTCACAGATACGCAGTATTTT | CATGSGLTDTQYF | - | - | TRBJ2-3 | TRBV24-1
TGTGCCAGCAGCCTAGCCCCTGGAAACACCATATATTTT | CASSLAPGNTIYF | - | few | TRBJ1-3 | TRBV6-6
TGTGCCAGGGGGTCCGGGACAGGTCTAAATGAAAAACTGTTTTTT | CARGSGTGLNEKLFF | TRBD1 | - | TRBJ1-4 | TRBV2
TGTGCCAGCAGTTCCTACAGACGGGAGCCCTACAATGAGCAGTTCTTC | CASSSYRREPYNEQFF | - | once | TRBJ2-1 | TRBV6-6
TGCGCCAGCAGCACGGAGGCAGGGGTTACCTACGAGCAGTACTTC | CASSTEAGVTYEQYF | - | - | TRBJ2-7 | TRBV5-1
TGTGCCAGCAGCATCGCAGGGAACTATGGCTACACCTTC | CASSIAGNYGYTF | - | - | TRBJ1-2 | TRBV7-8
TGTGCCAGCAGCCCAAGACTAGCGGGGGGGCCCAATGAGCAGTTCTTC | CASSPRLAGGPNEQFF | TRBD2 | - | TRBJ2-1 | TRBV11-2
TGTGCCAGCAGCTTAATGAATCCCGACAGCGAAGCTTTCTTT | CASSLMNPDSEAFF | - | - | TRBJ1-1 | TRBV7-9
TGTGCCAGCAGCTTAGCCCTGACAGGGCCAAGGTCTGGGGCCAACGTCCTGACTTTC | CASSLALTGPRSGANVLTF | TRBD1 | - | TRBJ2-6 | TRBV11-2
TGTGCCAGCAGTTTAACGGGAGCGGGTACGCAGTATTTT | CASSLTGAGTQYF | - | many | TRBJ2-3 | TRBV12-3/TRBV12-4
TGTGCCAGCAGGGGAGGGGGAGAGACCCAGTACTTC | CASRGGGETQYF | - | - | TRBJ2-5 | TRBV2
TGTGCCAGCACCCCCCCGGGGATCGACGAGCAGTACTTC | CASTPPGIDEQYF | - | - | TRBJ2-7 | TRBV6-5
TGCGCCAGCAGCTTAAATACGGGACAATACACAGATACGCAGTATTTT | CASSLNTGQYTDTQYF | - | - | TRBJ2-3 | TRBV5-1
TGTGCCAGTAGTTGGTTGGTGAATGGAGGGGGCGATCAGCCCCAGCATTTT | CASSWLVNGGGDQPQHF | TRBD1 | - | TRBJ1-5 | TRBV19
TGTGCCAGCAGCGCCTTTCAGGGGGCTGATGGCTACACCTTC | CASSAFQGADGYTF | TRBD1 | - | TRBJ1-2 | TRBV2
TGTGCCAGCAGCGAGGGACAGGCGAACACTGAAGCTTTCTTT | CASSEGQANTEAFF | TRBD1 | - | TRBJ1-1 | TRBV9
TGTGCCAGCAGCTCCCAGGGTGCGGACTATGGCTACACCTTC | CASSSQGADYGYTF | - | few | TRBJ1-2 | TRBV7-9
TGTGCCAGCAGTAGGGGTCCGAACGATGGGACCCAGTACTTC | CASSRGPNDGTQYF | - | - | TRBJ2-5 | TRBV28
TGTGCCAGCAGCTTTTTCCTGGGACAGTACAATGAGCAGTTCTTC | CASSFFLGQYNEQFF | TRBD1 | - | TRBJ2-1 | TRBV7-2
TGTGCCAGTAGTACCCAATCCACACGAAATAATGAAAAACTGTTTTTT | CASSTQSTRNNEKLFF | - | - | TRBJ1-4 | TRBV19
TGTGCCAGCAGCTTGGAGCAGGGATCCTACGAGCAGTACTTC | CASSLEQGSYEQYF | - | - | TRBJ2-7 | TRBV5-5
TGTGCCAGCAGCCCACCGACAGGGTGGGTGACTGAAGCTTTCTTT | CASSPPTGWVTEAFF | TRBD1 | - | TRBJ1-1 | TRBV14
TGCGCCAGCAGCCCCTCAGGGGGACAGGGGTCTAGAGGCAATCAGCCCCAGCATTTT | CASSPSGGQGSRGNQPQHF | TRBD1 | - | TRBJ1-5 | TRBV4-1
TGTGCCTGGAAACCTCCAGGGGCGGACACCGGGGAGCTGTTTTTT | CAWKPPGADTGELFF | - | - | TRBJ2-2 | TRBV30
TGCGCCAGCAGCTCGGAATCAGGGAATGAAAAACTGTTTTTT | CASSSESGNEKLFF | - | - | TRBJ1-4 | TRBV5-1
TGTGCCAGCAGCATGGGACTAGCGGGGGGAGAGACCCAGTACTTC | CASSMGLAGGETQYF | TRBD2 | - | TRBJ2-5 | TRBV7-7
TGTGCCAGGGCCCGGGGATCGCTTAATTCACCCCTCCACTTT | CARARGSLNSPLHF | - | - | TRBJ1-6 | TRBV21-1